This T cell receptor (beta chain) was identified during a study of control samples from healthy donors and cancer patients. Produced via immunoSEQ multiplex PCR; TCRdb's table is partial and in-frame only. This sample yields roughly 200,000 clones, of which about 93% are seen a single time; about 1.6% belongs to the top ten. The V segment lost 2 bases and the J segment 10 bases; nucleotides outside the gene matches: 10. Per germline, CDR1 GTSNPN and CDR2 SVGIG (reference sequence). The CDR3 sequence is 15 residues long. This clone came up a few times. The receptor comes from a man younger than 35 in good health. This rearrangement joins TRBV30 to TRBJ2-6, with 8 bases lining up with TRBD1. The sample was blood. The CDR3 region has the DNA TGTGCCTGGAGTCCCGGACAGGGTAGTTTTAACGTCCTGACTTTC. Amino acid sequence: CAWSPGQGSFNVLTF.